These 8 T cell receptor beta chains originate from one sample sequenced in a study of regulatory T cells in long-lasting Graves disease. As to time point: persistent/refractory GD, antithyroid drugs over 5 years with positive TRAb. PBMC-derived RNA was used for the TCR library. Building the TCR beta libraries relied on iRepertoire HTBI primers, and CDR3 regions underwent Arm-PCR. Using its own MiXCR run on the multiplex PCR reads, TCRdb lists one record per CDR3 protein. The sample holds about 470,000 distinct CDR3 sequences, 20% to 25% seen once. Sequencing used peripheral blood mononuclear cells (PBMCs), obtained when the disease was refractory, from a patient treated with antithyroid drugs. The receptors here all came from a female donor with Graves disease.

This clonotype turned up a few times. The gene calls are TRBV7-2 and TRBJ2-1; 9 bases are a match to TRBD2. Germline V CDR1 and CDR2: SGHTA, FQGNSA. The J segment lost 7 bases and the V segment lost 4 bases, leaving 11 bases of the junction unmatched. The CDR3 consists of 16 residues. CDR3 DNA: TGTGCCAGCAGCTCGTCCTTAGCGGGAGAGGGGAATGAGCAGTTCTTC. This translates into CASSSSLAGEGNEQFF.

This clonotype appeared many times. The V call is TRBV15, the J call TRBJ2-7; 7 bases are a match to TRBD2. J was trimmed by 0 bases and V by 0 bases; bases with no gene match: 11. The CDR3 totals 18 residues. The germline gives CDR1 LNHNV, CDR2 YYDKDF (reference sequence). The CDR3 sequence: CATSRDQWGRVDSYEQYF. CDR3 nucleotide sequence: TGTGCCACCAGCAGAGATCAGTGGGGGAGGGTGGACTCCTACGAGCAGTACTTC.

This chain links TRBV7-2 with TRBJ2-5; 9 nucleotides align to TRBD1. The CDR3 totals 14 residues. Trimming removed 5 bases from V and 5 bases from J; junction bases left unmatched: 6. Germline V CDR1 and CDR2: SGHTA, FQGNSA. This CDR3 is CASSLQGAFETQYF. The DNA for the CDR3 is TGTGCCAGCAGCCTACAGGGGGCATTTGAGACCCAGTACTTC.

This clonotype occurred many times. V is TRBV12-5 and J is TRBJ1-4; D is perhaps TRBD1 (5 bases). Germline V CDR1 and CDR2: LGHNT, FRNRAP. Trimming removed 8 bases from V and 2 bases from J, with 24 bases in between. This CDR3 is built from 18 residues. CDR3 loop: CASTYGSVRGDTNEKLFF. The CDR3 bases are TGTGCTAGTACTTATGGTTCGGTACGGGGGGACACTAATGAAAAACTGTTTTTT. Together with reference TRBV12-5 and TRBJ1-4, the CDR3 gives the full variable domain: DARVTQTPRHKVTEMGQEVTMRCQPILGHNTVFWYRQTMMQGLELLAYFRNRAPLDDSGMPKDRFSAEMPDATLATLKIQPSEPRDSAVYFCASTYGSVRGDTNEKLFFGSGTQLSVL.

V gene TRBV7-2 combines with J gene TRBJ2-3; 9 nucleotides match TRBD2. The CDR3 covers 14 residues. Germline V gene sequence: CDR1 SGHTA, CDR2 FQGNSA. After removal of 3 bases from V and 6 bases from J, the junction contained 4 bases not matched to a gene. CDR3 in DNA: TGTGCCAGCAGCTTTCTAGCGGGATGGGATACGCAGTATTTT. Translated: CASSFLAGWDTQYF.

This chain uses TRBV6-1 with TRBJ2-5; D is perhaps TRBD2 (5 bases). The CDR3 is 16 residues long. V lost 6 bases and J 6 bases, leaving 23 bases between the germline ends. CDR1 and CDR2 from the germline V gene are MNHNS and SASEGT. CDR3 in amino acids: CASRTREDGRGKTQYF. The CDR3 DNA follows: TGTGCCAGCAGGACTCGGGAAGATGGCCGAGGGAAGACCCAGTACTTC.

This clonotype appeared many times. The chain joins TRBV7-8 to TRBJ2-7, with 11 bases fitting TRBD2. After removal of 9 bases from V and 6 bases from J, the junction contained 7 bases not matched to a gene. There are 13 residues in the CDR3. Per germline, CDR1 SGHVS and CDR2 FQNEAQ. For the CDR3, the DNA is TGTGCCAGTAGGCTAGCGGGAGGAAGCGAGCAGTACTTC. It specifies CASRLAGGSEQYF.

The rearrangement links TRBV19 to TRBJ1-6, with unresolved D. The length of the CDR3 is 13 residues. Germline loops: CDR1 LNHDA, CDR2 SQIVND (reference sequence). The ends were cut back, 5 bases at V and 4 bases at J, with 6 bases in the middle. Written as DNA, the CDR3 is TGTGCCAGTAGTGGTGGGTATAATTCACCCCTCCACTTT. Translated, it gives CASSGGYNSPLHF.